This is a list of T cell receptor beta chains from one sample in a study of cytomegalovirus exposure and HLA in healthy donors. Repertoires were generated with immunoSEQ multiplex PCR, while TCRdb's copy carries only in-frame clones and drops some. The sample lists some 140,000 clones, 75% to 90% occurring once. Sequencing was performed on PBMCs. The receptor set was obtained from a woman aged 25 to 45 in good health and CMV-seropositive. The CDR3 runs from the conserved cysteine through the conserved F or W. A D gene is named only where the DNA matches it firmly. Size tells how often a clone was seen (once, few, many) or the class of an expanded clone, and some rows leave it out.

CAWRFLTGANTEAFF,TGTGCCTGGAGATTCTTAACAGGGGCGAACACTGAAGCTTTCTTT,NA,TRBJ1-1,TRBV30,TRBD1
CASSPTGGDQPQHF,TGTGCCAGCAGTCCGACAGGGGGCGATCAGCCCCAGCATTTT,NA,TRBJ1-5,TRBV2,TRBD1
CASSARDTLAKNIQYF,TGTGCCAGCAGCGCCCGGGACACCTTAGCCAAAAACATTCAGTACTTC,NA,TRBJ2-4,TRBV11-2,NA
CAWSAHGGGADTQYF,TGTGCCTGGAGTGCTCACGGTGGGGGGGCAGATACGCAGTATTTT,NA,TRBJ2-3,TRBV30,TRBD2
CASSFRVASYGYTF,TGTGCCAGCAGTTTCCGGGTCGCCTCATATGGCTACACCTTC,NA,TRBJ1-2,TRBV6-5,NA
CASSAGTGSKKLFF,TGTGCCAGCAGTGCCGGGACAGGGTCTAAAAAACTGTTTTTT,NA,TRBJ1-4,TRBV7-9,TRBD1
CASSLPSVDEQFF,TGTGCCAGCAGCTTACCATCAGTGGATGAGCAGTTCTTC,NA,TRBJ2-1,TRBV5-6,NA
CASIDRDYGYTF,TGTGCCAGCATAGACAGGGACTATGGCTACACCTTC,NA,TRBJ1-2,TRBV2,TRBD1
CASSRGSSGGEAFF,TGTGCCAGCAGCAGAGGGAGTTCAGGGGGTGAAGCTTTCTTT,few,TRBJ1-1,TRBV9,TRBD1
CASSFGLAGASYNEQFF,TGCGCCAGCAGCTTCGGACTAGCGGGGGCCTCCTACAATGAGCAGTTCTTC,few,TRBJ2-1,TRBV5-1,TRBD2
CATQDSSRDTEAFF,TGTGCCACCCAGGACAGTTCCAGGGACACTGAAGCTTTCTTT,once,TRBJ1-1,TRBV2,NA
CASGTGHQPQHF,TGTGCCAGTGGGACAGGGCATCAGCCCCAGCATTTT,NA,TRBJ1-5,TRBV9,TRBD1
CASSGGDRANVLTF,TGTGCCAGCTCCGGGGGAGACCGGGCCAACGTCCTGACTTTC,NA,TRBJ2-6,TRBV6-1,NA
CASSVAPRVTGELFF,TGTGCCAGCAGCGTAGCCCCCAGGGTAACCGGGGAGCTGTTTTTT,NA,TRBJ2-2,TRBV9,NA
CSVLQGSETQYF,TGCAGCGTTTTACAGGGGTCAGAGACCCAGTACTTC,once,TRBJ2-5,TRBV29-1,TRBD1
CASIRTGVEDTQYF,TGTGCCAGCATCAGGACAGGGGTAGAAGATACGCAGTATTTT,NA,TRBJ2-3,TRBV7-9,TRBD1
CASSLGQDTEAFF,TGCGCCAGCAGCCTCGGACAGGACACTGAAGCTTTCTTT,NA,TRBJ1-1,TRBV5-1,TRBD1
CATTARDRRPEQYF,TGTGCCACCACTGCTCGGGACAGAAGACCCGAGCAGTACTTC,few,TRBJ2-7,TRBV21-1,NA
CASSGSRETQYF,TGCGCCAGCAGCGGGAGCCGGGAGACCCAGTACTTC,NA,TRBJ2-5,TRBV5-1,NA
CASFNSGTKNQPQHF,TGTGCCAGCTTCAACTCCGGGACAAAGAACCAGCCCCAGCATTTT,NA,TRBJ1-5,TRBV6-1,NA
CASSQDQGSQETQYF,TGTGCCAGCAGCCAAGATCAGGGGAGTCAAGAGACCCAGTACTTC,once,TRBJ2-5,TRBV4-2,NA
CASSDTGTGQNTEAFF,TGTGCCAGCAGCGACACCGGGACAGGCCAGAACACTGAAGCTTTCTTT,NA,TRBJ1-1,TRBV5-4,TRBD1